These 6 T cell receptor beta chains share one sample of origin, sequenced in a study of early T cells in non-severe SARS-CoV-2 infection. Each CDR3 protein gets one entry after TCRdb re-called the 5' RACE reads with MiXCR. The sample has about 83,000 distinct CDR3 sequences; 9% to 15% are singletons. The specimen sequenced was whole blood. These receptors were taken from an adult who was a healthcare worker with PCR-confirmed SARS-CoV-2 infection or an uninfected control (not recorded which).

In its sample, this clonotype was seen many times. This chain uses TRBV29-1 with TRBJ2-3; TRBD2 aligns across 10 bases. This CDR3 contains 14 residues. The J segment lost 0 bases and the V segment lost 4 bases, leaving 1 base of the junction unmatched. Germline CDR1 is SQVTM and CDR2 is ANQGSEA. The DNA of the CDR3 is TGCAGCGTTGGGACTAGCGGTAGCACAGATACGCAGTATTTT. Translating gives CSVGTSGSTDTQYF.

Many counts were recorded for this clonotype. The rearrangement joins TRBV27 to TRBJ2-1, with TRBD2 as a possible D gene (6 bases). CDR3 length: 14 amino acids. The V end was cut by 6 bases, the J end by 0 bases, with 9 bases between. Germline values: CDR1 MNHEY, CDR2 SMNVEV (reference sequence). The CDR3: CASSPGGSYNEQFF. For the CDR3, the DNA is TGTGCCAGCAGCCCCGGGGGCTCCTACAATGAGCAGTTCTTC.

This clonotype has just a few counts. The gene calls are TRBV7-2 and TRBJ1-2; no clear D gene. This CDR3 has 14 residues. Trimming stripped 4 bases from V and 2 bases from J, with 11 bases between. Per the germline V gene, CDR1 is SGHTA and CDR2 is FQGNSA. Written as DNA, the CDR3 is TGTGCCAGCAGCTCCACGCCAGCCAACTATGGCTACACCTTC. Protein: CASSSTPANYGYTF.

This clonotype was counted many times. V is TRBV20-1 and J is TRBJ1-1; the D is unclear. V lost 8 bases and J lost 1, with 14 bases in between. Germline V gene lookup returns CDR1 DFQATT and CDR2 SNEGSKA (reference sequence). This CDR3 spans 13 amino acids. The CDR3 DNA is TGCAGTACAAGGACTTTTCGGAACACTGAAGCTTTCTTT. This sequence encodes CSTRTFRNTEAFF.

The J gene is TRBJ2-1, the V gene TRBV20-1, with 15 bases identical to TRBD2. This CDR3 has 18 amino acids. Trimming took 0 bases from V and 5 from J; bases not matched to a gene: 8. CDR1 and CDR2 from the germline V gene are DFQATT and SNEGSKA (reference sequence). DNA of the CDR3: TGCAGTGCTAGAGACCCCCGGACTAGCGGGAGGGCCGACAATGAGCAGTTCTTC. Protein sequence: CSARDPRTSGRADNEQFF.

The gene calls are TRBV20-1 and TRBJ1-2; 7 positions match TRBD1. CDR1 is DFQATT and CDR2 is SNEGSKA in the germline V gene (reference sequence). The CDR3 length is 14 residues. V shed 5 bases and J 0 bases; nucleotides not matched to a gene: 6. Here the CDR3 reads CSARGGVANYGYTF. CDR3 coding DNA: TGCAGTGCTCGAGGGGGCGTTGCTAACTATGGCTACACCTTC.